Listed below are T cell receptor beta chains from one sample, sequenced in a study of response to subunit inactivated influenza vaccine. TCRdb fed the RT-PCR reads into MiXCR, producing one record per CDR3 protein. The sample consists of around 790,000 distinct CDR3 sequences, 21% of them appearing once. The source material was PBMCs from blood, sampled about 5 days after vaccination. Receptor source: a middle-aged man who received an inactivated influenza vaccine. CDR3s include the opening cysteine and the closing phenylalanine or tryptophan. The order of the fields is D gene, V gene, clone size, J gene, CDR3 DNA, CDR3 protein. A D gene is named only where the DNA matches it firmly. The size of a clone is reported for some rows only, either as once, few or many, or as a class for expanded clones.

d_call: NA; v_call: TRBV28; clone_size: NA; j_call: TRBJ2-5; cdr3_nt: TGTGCCAGCAGCCATCAGGGGTTAGAGACCCAGTACTTC; cdr3_aa: CASSHQGLETQYF
d_call: NA; v_call: TRBV29-1; clone_size: NA; j_call: TRBJ1-4; cdr3_nt: TGCAGCGTCCGGAGGGGTCCGACTAATGAAAAACTGTTTTTT; cdr3_aa: CSVRRGPTNEKLFF
d_call: TRBD2; v_call: TRBV2; clone_size: few; j_call: TRBJ2-7; cdr3_nt: TGTGCCAGCAGTCGACTAGCGGGCTACGAGCAGTACTTC; cdr3_aa: CASSRLAGYEQYF
d_call: NA; v_call: TRBV12-3/TRBV12-4; clone_size: many; j_call: TRBJ1-5; cdr3_nt: TGTGCCAGCAGCCGCGGGGGCAATCAGCCCCAGCATTTT; cdr3_aa: CASSRGGNQPQHF
d_call: NA; v_call: TRBV3-1; clone_size: NA; j_call: TRBJ1-1; cdr3_nt: TGTGCCACCGTACAGACCATGAACACTGAAGCTTTCTTT; cdr3_aa: CATVQTMNTEAFF
d_call: TRBD2; v_call: TRBV7-2; clone_size: NA; j_call: TRBJ2-7; cdr3_nt: TGTGCCAGCAGCCCAGCGGGGGGGCCCTACGAGCAGTACTTC; cdr3_aa: CASSPAGGPYEQYF
d_call: TRBD2; v_call: TRBV12-3/TRBV12-4; clone_size: NA; j_call: TRBJ2-7; cdr3_nt: TGTGCCAGCAGTTTAGGTAGCGGGAGGTCCTACGAGCAGTACTTC; cdr3_aa: CASSLGSGRSYEQYF
d_call: TRBD1; v_call: TRBV9; clone_size: NA; j_call: TRBJ2-7; cdr3_nt: TGTGCCAGCAGCTTACAGGGGTCCTTTGCCTACGAGCAGTACTTC; cdr3_aa: CASSLQGSFAYEQYF
d_call: NA; v_call: TRBV2; clone_size: NA; j_call: TRBJ2-1; cdr3_nt: TGTGCCAGCAGGGTAGGATCGGCCAATGAGCAGTTCTTC; cdr3_aa: CASRVGSANEQFF
d_call: NA; v_call: TRBV7-2; clone_size: many; j_call: TRBJ1-2; cdr3_nt: TGTGCCAGCAGCCCCGGGGCCATGTATGGCTACACCTTC; cdr3_aa: CASSPGAMYGYTF
d_call: NA; v_call: TRBV4-2; clone_size: NA; j_call: TRBJ1-2; cdr3_nt: TGTGCCAGCAGCCAAGGGGCCAGGGCAGACGGCTACACCTTC; cdr3_aa: CASSQGARADGYTF
d_call: NA; v_call: TRBV6-6; clone_size: few; j_call: TRBJ1-1; cdr3_nt: TGTGCCAGCAATAAGGAGAGGAACACTGAAGCTTTCTTT; cdr3_aa: CASNKERNTEAFF
d_call: NA; v_call: TRBV10-3; clone_size: NA; j_call: TRBJ1-1; cdr3_nt: TGTGCCATCAGCCGAGTTGGCCCCGGACAGAACACTGAAGCTTTCTTT; cdr3_aa: CAISRVGPGQNTEAFF
d_call: NA; v_call: TRBV20-1; clone_size: few; j_call: TRBJ1-1; cdr3_nt: TGCAGTGCTGTTACAGGTTCCCTGAAGACTGAAGCTTTCTTT; cdr3_aa: CSAVTGSLKTEAFF
d_call: NA; v_call: TRBV20-1; clone_size: NA; j_call: TRBJ1-2; cdr3_nt: TGCAGTGCTAGAGAGGGGGGCTACTTC; cdr3_aa: CSAREGGYF
d_call: NA; v_call: TRBV20-1; clone_size: few; j_call: TRBJ1-2; cdr3_nt: TGCAGTGCTAGAGCGGTCAGGGGCCGAGGTGGCTACACCTTC; cdr3_aa: CSARAVRGRGGYTF
d_call: NA; v_call: TRBV20-1; clone_size: NA; j_call: TRBJ2-1; cdr3_nt: TGCAGTGCTAGAGATAGGGGATCCTACAATGAGCAGTTCTTC; cdr3_aa: CSARDRGSYNEQFF
d_call: NA; v_call: TRBV3-1; clone_size: NA; j_call: TRBJ2-5; cdr3_nt: TGTGCCAGCAGCCAAGAGGTGGGGGGGCCCGAGACCCAGTACTTC; cdr3_aa: CASSQEVGGPETQYF
d_call: NA; v_call: TRBV12-3/TRBV12-4; clone_size: NA; j_call: TRBJ1-4; cdr3_nt: TGTGCCAGCAGTCACCAGCAGGGTGAAAAACTGTTTTTT; cdr3_aa: CASSHQQGEKLFF
d_call: NA; v_call: TRBV4-3; clone_size: NA; j_call: TRBJ2-6; cdr3_nt: TGCGCCAGCAGCCCGAAGGCCAGCGGGTATTTTCCTTCTGGGGCCAACGTCCTGACTTTC; cdr3_aa: CASSPKASGYFPSGANVLTF
d_call: NA; v_call: TRBV12-3/TRBV12-4; clone_size: few; j_call: TRBJ2-7; cdr3_nt: TGTGCCAGCAGTGACAGATATCAGCGTTACGAGCAGTACTTC; cdr3_aa: CASSDRYQRYEQYF
d_call: NA; v_call: TRBV20-1; clone_size: NA; j_call: TRBJ1-1; cdr3_nt: TGCAGTGCTAGGAGAACCGGGGGTGCCACTGAAGCTTTCTTT; cdr3_aa: CSARRTGGATEAFF
d_call: TRBD2; v_call: TRBV4-3; clone_size: few; j_call: TRBJ2-2; cdr3_nt: TGCGCCAGCAGCCAAGATCCTAGCGGGGAGACCGGGGAGCTGTTTTTT; cdr3_aa: CASSQDPSGETGELFF
d_call: NA; v_call: TRBV20-1; clone_size: few; j_call: TRBJ2-5; cdr3_nt: TGCAGTGCTAGAAATAGGGTAGAGACCCAGTACTTC; cdr3_aa: CSARNRVETQYF
d_call: NA; v_call: TRBV20-1; clone_size: NA; j_call: TRBJ2-1; cdr3_nt: TGCAGTGCCTTTCGAGGGCGGCCTAATGAGCAGTTCTTC; cdr3_aa: CSAFRGRPNEQFF
d_call: NA; v_call: TRBV25-1; clone_size: many; j_call: TRBJ2-7; cdr3_nt: TGTGCCAGCAGAAGTACAGAAAACTACGAGCAGTACTTC; cdr3_aa: CASRSTENYEQYF
d_call: TRBD1; v_call: TRBV2; clone_size: NA; j_call: TRBJ1-4; cdr3_nt: TGTGTCAGCAGGCCCGGCTCGACGCTTAAGACAGGGCGGGATGAAAAACTGTTTTTT; cdr3_aa: CVSRPGSTLKTGRDEKLFF
d_call: NA; v_call: TRBV13; clone_size: NA; j_call: TRBJ2-7; cdr3_nt: TGTGCCAGCAGCTGGGCCGGGACCAGGACTGAGCAGTACTTC; cdr3_aa: CASSWAGTRTEQYF